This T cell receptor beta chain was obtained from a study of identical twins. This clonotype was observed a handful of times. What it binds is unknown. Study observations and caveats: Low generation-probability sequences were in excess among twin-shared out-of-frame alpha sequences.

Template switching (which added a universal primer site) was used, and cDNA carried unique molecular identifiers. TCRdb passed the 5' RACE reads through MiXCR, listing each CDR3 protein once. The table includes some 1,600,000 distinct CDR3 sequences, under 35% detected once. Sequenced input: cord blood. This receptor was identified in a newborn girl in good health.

CDR3 sequence (DNA): TGTGCCAGCAGTCACGGGATATATCGCAATGAGCAGTTCTTC. Translation: CASSHGIYRNEQFF. This sequence joins TRBV28 and TRBJ2-1, with D perhaps matching TRBD2 (5 bases). The CDR3 is 14 residues long. Trimming shortened V by 5 bases and J by 6 bases, and 14 bases separated the two germline ends. In germline, CDR1 is MDHEN, CDR2 SYDVKM.